These 17 T cell receptor beta chains originate from one sample sequenced in a study of T cells expressing NK-cell markers. TCRdb re-analyzed the 5' RACE reads; it lists each CDR3 protein once, without DNA. This repertoire includes a few hundred thousand distinct CDR3 sequences. The sequenced sample consisted of blood T cells: a sorted CD56 or NKG2C T cell subset, CD4+ or CD8+ T cells, or bulk PBMC T cells (not recorded which). The receptors were sampled from a man aged 18-75 years in good health.

V gene TRBV29-1 combines with J gene TRBJ2-3. Germline CDR1 reads SQVTM; CDR2 reads ANQGSEA. The CDR3 runs 13 residues. CDR3 residues: CSVLTANTDTQYF.

The chain carries TRBV7-9 and TRBJ2-1; without DNA, the TCRdb call of TRBD2 cannot be checked. The CDR3 is made up of 16 amino acids. Germline V CDR1 and CDR2: SEHNR, FQNEAQ (reference sequence). CDR3: CASSLNGRGGHNEQFF.

The chain couples TRBV6-5 to TRBJ1-1; the D call from TCRdb, TRBD1, cannot be confirmed without DNA. The CDR3 extends over 17 amino acids. Germline V gene data show CDR1 as MNHEY and CDR2 as SVGAGI. CDR3 in amino acids: CASSYFGQGTGKTEAFF.

CDR3 residues: CASSPRTPNYEQYF. The chain recombines TRBV6-1 with TRBJ2-7; the TRBD1 assignment by TCRdb is unverifiable without DNA. This CDR3 has 14 residues. Germline lookup yields CDR1 MNHNS and CDR2 SASEGT.

The genes are TRBV12-5 and TRBJ2-7. In germline, CDR1 is LGHNT, CDR2 FRNRAP. The CDR3 spans 16 residues. Here the CDR3 reads CASGLVVTKLSYEQYF.

The rearrangement links TRBV20-1 to TRBJ1-5; without DNA, the TCRdb call of TRBD1 cannot be checked. Germline values: CDR1 DFQATT, CDR2 SNEGSKA (reference sequence). This CDR3 has 14 amino acids. The CDR3 here is CSARDRGGRQPQHF.

The chain employs TRBV11-1 and TRBJ1-2. Per the germline V gene, CDR1 is SGHAT and CDR2 is FQDESV (reference sequence). This CDR3 has 16 residues. CDR3 sequence reads: CASSRPSRGFPYGYTF.

This sequence joins TRBV3-1 and TRBJ2-2; TCRdb outputs TRBD2, but without DNA this stays unchecked. The germline gives CDR1 LGHDT, CDR2 YNNKEL (reference sequence). The CDR3 has 18 residues. CDR3 in amino acids: CASSHFSGGGKHRGAVFF.

The CDR3 region is CASARDRGGPDTQYF. The chain links TRBV2 to TRBJ2-3; there is no DNA to check the TCRdb D call of TRBD1. The germline CDR1 and CDR2 sequences are SNHLY and FYNNEI. The length of the CDR3 is 15 residues.

This chain connects TRBV5-1 to TRBJ2-5. CDR1 and CDR2 (germline): SGHRS, YFSETQ. This CDR3 contains 14 residues. The CDR3 region is CASFRQELRETQYF.

This sequence joins TRBV6-5 and TRBJ1-1; TCRdb reports TRBD1, a call that lacks DNA to check it against. Germline assignment: CDR1 MNHEY and CDR2 SVGAGI. CDR3 length equals 14 residues. The CDR3 is CASSYRQQGTEAFF.

This rearrangement joins TRBV6-1 to TRBJ2-3; checking the TCRdb D call of TRBD2 is not possible without DNA. The CDR3 runs 17 residues. In germline, CDR1 is MNHNS, CDR2 SASEGT. The CDR3 protein is CASSEEIAGGRKDTQYF.

The CDR3 spells CASSQRQGRGNTEAFF. The chain combines TRBV4-2 with TRBJ1-1; TCRdb's D gene call, TRBD1, goes unchecked for lack of DNA. The CDR3 spans 16 residues. From germline, CDR1 is LGHNA and CDR2 YNFKEQ.

This rearrangement joins TRBV5-1 to TRBJ1-2; TCRdb reports TRBD1, a call that lacks DNA to check it against. Per germline, CDR1 SGHRS and CDR2 YFSETQ. The CDR3 consists of 16 residues. The CDR3 loop reads CASSFLWGGNNYGYTF.

This chain links TRBV18 with TRBJ2-1. Germline V gene sequence: CDR1 KGHSH, CDR2 LQKENI. The CDR3 spans 14 residues. The CDR3 here is CASSPPAGNNEQFF.

This chain connects TRBV6-2 or TRBV6-3 to TRBJ2-4. The CDR3 totals 13 residues. Germline V gene lookup returns CDR1 MNHEY and CDR2 SVGEGT. This CDR3 reads CASRSYTKNIQYF.

The chain combines TRBV12-5 with TRBJ2-3. Germline V gene data show CDR1 as LGHNT and CDR2 as FRNRAP. This CDR3 has 12 amino acids. CDR3 protein: CATTRSTDTQYF.